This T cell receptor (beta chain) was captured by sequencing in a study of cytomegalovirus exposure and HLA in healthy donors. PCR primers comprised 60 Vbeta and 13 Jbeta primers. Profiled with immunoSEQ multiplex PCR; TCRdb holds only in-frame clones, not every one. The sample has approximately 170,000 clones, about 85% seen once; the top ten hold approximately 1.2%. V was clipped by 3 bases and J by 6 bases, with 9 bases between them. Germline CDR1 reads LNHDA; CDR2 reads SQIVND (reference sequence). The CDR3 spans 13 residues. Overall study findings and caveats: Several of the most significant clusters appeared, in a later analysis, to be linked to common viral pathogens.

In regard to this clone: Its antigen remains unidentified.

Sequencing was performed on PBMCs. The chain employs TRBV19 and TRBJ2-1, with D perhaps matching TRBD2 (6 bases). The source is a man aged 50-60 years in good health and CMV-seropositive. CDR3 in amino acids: CASSMGDFNEQFF. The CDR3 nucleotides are TGTGCCAGTAGTATGGGGGACTTCAATGAGCAGTTCTTC. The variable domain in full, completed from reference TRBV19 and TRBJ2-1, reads DGGITQSPKYLFRKEGQNVTLSCEQNLNHDAMYWYRQDPGQGLRLIYYSQIVNDFQKGDIAEGYSVSREKKESFPLTVTSAQKNPTAFYLCASSMGDFNEQFFGPGTRLTVL.